This T cell receptor beta chain was sequenced during a study of Ad26.COV2.S vaccination and SARS-CoV-2 variants. About this clone: Antigen: not known.

Method: immunoSEQ multiplex PCR; TCRdb's copy keeps in-frame clones and lacks some. Of about 400,000 clones in the sample, about 88% were seen once. General observations from the study: TCR breadth and depth analyses may have underestimated total T cell responses.

Germline V lookup: CDR1 SGHRS, CDR2 YFSETQ. The CDR3 extends over 16 amino acids. V was clipped by 0 bases and J by 4 bases, with 13 bases between them. Treatment indicated: roughly 20 received Ad26.COV2.S at low or high dose, single or two shots; roughly five received placebo; per-sample allocation not given. The samples were gathered on day 63 after the first injection of vaccine or placebo. The chain joins TRBV5-1 to TRBJ2-2, with D unclear. The receptor's source is a person aged 18-65 years who received the Ad26.COV2.S COVID-19 vaccine or a placebo. The specimen was peripheral blood, collected in a trial of Ad26.COV2.S vaccine versus placebo. In nucleotides, the CDR3 is TGCGCCAGCAGCTTGGTAAGGTGGTCGGTCACCGGGGAGCTGTTTTTT. Translating it yields CASSLVRWSVTGELFF. Full variable domain (outside the CDR3, taken from reference TRBV5-1 and TRBJ2-2): KAGVTQTPRYLIKTRGQQVTLSCSPISGHRSVSWYQQTPGQGLQFLFEYFSETQRNKGNFPGRFSGRQFSNSRSEMNVSTLELGDSALYLCASSLVRWSVTGELFFGEGSRLTVL.